The 21 T cell receptor beta chains below all came from one sample that was sequenced in a study of beta chain features in type 1 diabetes. These TCRs are of unknown antigen specificity. Expressed TCRB transcripts were sequenced because the entire RNA isolate underwent reverse transcription. TCRdb keeps only in-frame clones here, not all; method: immunoSEQ multiplex PCR. The data show 300,000 to 400,000 clones, with 13% seen just once and about 0.016% held by the top ten. General study points: A moderate, significant TCRB CDR3 shortening appeared in type 1 diabetes across four CD4+ subsets.

The specimen sequenced was naive CD4+ T cells from blood. The receptors stem from a woman between 18 and 30 years old with type 1 diabetes.

This clone has more than one count but fewer than ten. V usage is TRBV19 and J usage is TRBJ2-7; possible D gene TRBD1, 6 bases. The V gene's germline CDR1 is LNHDA and CDR2 SQIVND (reference sequence). The CDR3 loop spans 14 amino acids. Deletions cut 1 base from V and 6 bases from J, with 13 bases between. CDR3 sequence: CASSIAAQGGEQYF. The DNA for the CDR3 is TGTGCCAGTAGTATAGCCGCACAGGGTGGCGAGCAGTACTTC.

This rearrangement joins TRBV7-8 to TRBJ2-3; 9 positions match TRBD1. Germline V gene lookup returns CDR1 SGHVS and CDR2 FQNEAQ. The CDR3 is 15 amino acids. Trimming removed 5 bases from V and 6 bases from J; junction bases left unmatched: 9. CDR3: CASSQRDRAYDTQYF. The CDR3 DNA sequence: TGTGCCAGCAGCCAGCGGGACAGGGCATATGATACGCAGTATTTT.

This chain uses TRBV19 with TRBJ1-1, with 7 bases identical to TRBD1. CDR1 and CDR2 (germline): LNHDA, SQIVND (reference sequence). J gave up 11 bases and V 9 bases, and 9 bases lay outside the gene matches. This CDR3 comprises 11 residues. CDR3 in DNA: TGTGCCAGCCTACAGGGGTACAACGCTTTCTTT. This gives the protein CASLQGYNAFF.

This clone was seen a few times. The gene calls are TRBV4-3 and TRBJ2-1; 11 bases match TRBD2. Trimming took 0 bases from V and 3 from J; bases not matched to a gene: 13. The CDR3 consists of 20 residues. Germline V gene lookup returns CDR1 LGHNA and CDR2 YSLEER. DNA of the CDR3: TGCGCCAGCAGCCAAGATCGGGGTAGCGGGAGGGCCGCGATCTACAATGAGCAGTTCTTC. The encoded protein is CASSQDRGSGRAAIYNEQFF.

The chain couples TRBV7-9 to TRBJ1-2; weak D call: TRBD1 (6 bases). Germline values: CDR1 SEHNR, CDR2 FQNEAQ (reference sequence). V was cut by 4 bases and J by 2 bases, with 8 bases left in between. This CDR3 comprises 13 residues. This CDR3 reads CASSWDTNYGYTF. The CDR3 nucleotides read TGTGCCAGCAGCTGGGACACCAACTATGGCTACACCTTC.

This sequence joins TRBV14 and TRBJ2-1, with 8 bases lining up with TRBD2. Germline CDR1 is SGHDN and CDR2 is FVKESK. The V gene end was trimmed by 1 base and the J gene end by 2 bases; junction bases not matched to a gene: 7. This CDR3 spans 17 amino acids. The chain's CDR3 is CASSQVSGALTYNEQFF. CDR3 DNA sequence: TGTGCCAGCAGCCAAGTTAGCGGGGCCTTGACCTACAATGAGCAGTTCTTC. Using reference TRBV14 and TRBJ2-1 for the parts outside the CDR3, the full variable domain is EAGVTQFPSHSVIEKGQTVTLRCDPISGHDNLYWYRRVMGKEIKFLLHFVKESKQDESGMPNNRFLAERTGGTYSTLKVQPAELEDSGVYFCASSQVSGALTYNEQFFGPGTRLTVL.

Only a few counts were recorded for this clone. V is TRBV7-2 and J is TRBJ1-2; tentatively, D is TRBD1 (5 bases). The ends were cut back, 3 bases at V and 7 bases at J, with 12 bases in the middle. The length of the CDR3 is 13 residues. CDR1 is SGHTA and CDR2 is FQGNSA in the germline V gene. This CDR3 is CASSFLGGGGYTF. Written as DNA, the CDR3 is TGTGCCAGCAGCTTCCTCGGGGGGGGTGGCTACACCTTC. The complete variable domain, with remaining parts taken from reference TRBV7-2 and TRBJ1-2, reads GAGVSQSPSNKVTEKGKDVELRCDPISGHTALYWYRQSLGQGLEFLIYFQGNSAPDKSGLPSDRFSAERTGGSVSTLTIQRTQQEDSAVYLCASSFLGGGGYTFGSGTRLTVV.

This clone was counted a few times. The V gene is TRBV6-5, the J gene TRBJ2-3, with 9 bases that match TRBD1. Trimming cost V 5 bases and J 6 bases; bases outside gene matches: 6. Looked up from germline, CDR1 is MNHEY and CDR2 is SVGAGI. CDR3 length: 14 residues. In DNA, the CDR3 is TGTGCCAGCAGTGGGGGACAGGGTCAGGATACGCAGTATTTT. It yields the protein CASSGGQGQDTQYF.

This clone was recorded a few times. The V gene is TRBV5-1, the J gene TRBJ2-2; D is unresolved. The CDR3 has 15 residues. CDR1 SGHRS and CDR2 YFSETQ come from the germline V gene. The V end was cut by 0 bases, the J end by 6 bases, with 12 bases between. CDR3 in amino acids: CASSLVGPLSGELFF. The CDR3 DNA is TGCGCCAGCAGCTTGGTCGGTCCCCTGTCCGGGGAGCTGTTTTTT.

The chain uses TRBV5-1 and TRBJ2-2, with D maybe TRBD2 (5 bases). This CDR3 is 15 amino acids long. The germline CDR1 and CDR2 sequences are SGHRS and YFSETQ. V was pared by 0 bases and J by 0 bases, with 6 bases between. The CDR3 reads CASSLGGSNTGELFF. CDR3 nucleotides: TGCGCCAGCAGCTTGGGAGGGTCGAACACCGGGGAGCTGTTTTTT.

This sequence joins TRBV30 and TRBJ1-3; D is undetermined. There are 15 residues in the CDR3. Per the germline V gene, CDR1 is GTSNPN and CDR2 is SVGIG (reference sequence). The germline V and J ends were trimmed by 4 bases and 0 bases, with 13 bases remaining between them. CDR3 in amino acids: CAWMPYTTSGNTIYF. CDR3 nucleotide sequence: TGTGCCTGGATGCCCTACACTACCTCTGGAAACACCATATATTTT.

This clone was found a few times. The rearrangement links TRBV30 to TRBJ2-1, with TRBD2 as a possible D gene (7 bases). The CDR3 has 17 amino acids. The V gene's germline CDR1 is GTSNPN and CDR2 SVGIG (reference sequence). V was cut by 1 base and J by 4 bases, with 20 bases left in between. The CDR3 nucleotides read TGTGCCTGGAGTGGTTCAACGGAGGGGGGGGTTTACAATGAGCAGTTCTTC. As protein: CAWSGSTEGGVYNEQFF.

The V gene is TRBV5-4, the J gene TRBJ1-5, with D unresolved. The CDR3 is made up of 13 amino acids. Germline lookup yields CDR1 SGHNT and CDR2 YYREEE (reference sequence). Trimming left V 2 bases short and J 6 bases short, with 9 bases between. CDR3 protein: CASSLEGIQPQHF. The CDR3 bases are TGTGCCAGCAGCTTAGAGGGAATTCAGCCCCAGCATTTT.

This clone was counted only a few times. The rearrangement links TRBV5-4 to TRBJ2-1, with D uncertain. Trimming took 4 bases from V and 5 from J, leaving 16 bases between them. The CDR3 sequence is 15 residues long. Germline lookup yields CDR1 SGHNT and CDR2 YYREEE (reference sequence). For the CDR3, the DNA is TGTGCCAGCAGCCAAGCCGAGGCCCCACACAATGAGCAGTTCTTC. Amino acids: CASSQAEAPHNEQFF.

The J gene is TRBJ1-1, the V gene TRBV7-8; tentatively, D is TRBD1 (6 bases). Trimming removed 1 base at V and 5 bases at J, with 14 bases between. The CDR3 has 15 residues. The germline V gene has CDR1 SGHVS and CDR2 FQNEAQ. CDR3 DNA sequence: TGTGCCAGCAGCTTAGGACAGGCAACAGGAACTGAAGCTTTCTTT. It encodes CASSLGQATGTEAFF. The full variable domain, in which reference TRBV7-8 and TRBJ1-1 provide the parts outside the CDR3, is GAGVSQSPRYKVAKRGQDVALRCDPISGHVSLFWYQQALGQGPEFLTYFQNEAQLDKSGLPSDRFFAERPEGSVSTLKIQRTQQEDSAVYLCASSLGQATGTEAFFGQGTRLTVV.

This clone was observed a handful of times. This chain uses TRBV5-4 with TRBJ2-3, with a tentative D call TRBD1 (6 bases). Germline V gene sequence: CDR1 SGHNT, CDR2 YYREEE (reference sequence). The CDR3 runs to 15 residues. V lost 0 bases to trimming and J lost 4 bases, with 12 bases between them. CDR3 loop: CASSLATGNADTQYF. Here the CDR3 DNA reads TGTGCCAGCAGCTTGGCAACAGGGAACGCAGATACGCAGTATTTT.

The table lists this clone with a few counts. The CDR3 loop is CASSDQPGHLNYGYTF. The CDR3, as DNA: TGTGCCAGCAGTGACCAACCGGGACACCTCAACTATGGCTACACCTTC. The chain is built from TRBV25-1 and TRBJ1-2; D is possibly TRBD1 (6 bases). This CDR3 has 16 amino acids. V was trimmed by 3 bases and J by 2 bases, leaving 16 bases between them. The V gene's germline CDR1 is MGHDK and CDR2 SYGVNS.

The chain combines TRBV25-1 with TRBJ1-2; no clear D gene. From germline, CDR1 is MGHDK and CDR2 SYGVNS. The CDR3 extends over 14 amino acids. The V and J ends lost 2 bases and 10 bases respectively, with 17 bases between them. CDR3 amino acids: CASSEGVGGSTYTF. CDR3 sequence (DNA): TGTGCCAGCAGTGAAGGGGTTGGAGGATCGACCTACACCTTC.

The chain couples TRBV7-9 to TRBJ2-1; 8 bases map to TRBD2. After removal of 3 bases from V and 5 bases from J, the junction contained 6 bases not matched to a gene. The CDR3 extends over 15 amino acids. Germline loops: CDR1 SEHNR, CDR2 FQNEAQ (reference sequence). The CDR3 sequence is CASSFLAGIHNEQFF. CDR3 DNA sequence: TGTGCCAGCAGCTTTCTAGCGGGCATACACAATGAGCAGTTCTTC.

This clone appeared a few times. CDR3 coding DNA: TGTGCCAGCAGTTTTAGCGGGACCTCCTACAATGAGCAGTTCTTC. The encoded protein is CASSFSGTSYNEQFF. The V gene is TRBV7-9, the J gene TRBJ2-1; 8 nucleotides match TRBD2. The CDR3 is 15 residues long. V lost 6 bases, J lost 0 bases, and 4 bases stayed unmatched. Germline V CDR1 and CDR2: SEHNR, FQNEAQ (reference sequence).

The count of this clone is one. The V call is TRBV28, the J call TRBJ2-3, with 14 bases aligning to TRBD2. Per germline, CDR1 MDHEN and CDR2 SYDVKM. CDR3 length equals 17 residues. V trimming: 4 bases; J trimming: 4 bases; junction bases outside the gene matches: 7. CDR3 sequence: CASSSTGLAGGPDTQYF. The CDR3 nucleotides read TGTGCCAGCAGTTCTACCGGACTAGCGGGAGGCCCAGATACGCAGTATTTT.